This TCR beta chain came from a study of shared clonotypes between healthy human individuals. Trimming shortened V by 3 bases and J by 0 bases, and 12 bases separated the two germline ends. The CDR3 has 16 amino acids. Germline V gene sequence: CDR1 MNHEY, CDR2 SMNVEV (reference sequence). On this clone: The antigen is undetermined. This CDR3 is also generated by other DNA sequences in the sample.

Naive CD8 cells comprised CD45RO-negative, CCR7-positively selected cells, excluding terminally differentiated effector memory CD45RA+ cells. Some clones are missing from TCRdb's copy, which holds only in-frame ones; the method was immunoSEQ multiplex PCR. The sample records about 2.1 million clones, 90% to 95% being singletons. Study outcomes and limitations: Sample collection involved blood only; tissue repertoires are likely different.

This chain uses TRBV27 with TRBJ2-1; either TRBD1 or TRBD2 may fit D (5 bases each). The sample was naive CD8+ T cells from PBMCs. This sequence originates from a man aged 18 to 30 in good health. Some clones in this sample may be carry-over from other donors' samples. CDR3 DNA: TGTGCCAGCAGTTTGTTGGGGGAGAGCTCCTACAATGAGCAGTTCTTC. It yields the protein CASSLLGESSYNEQFF.